This T cell receptor (beta chain) was sequenced in a study of esophageal squamous cell carcinoma under preoperative chemotherapy. Study conclusions and caveats: Paclitaxel-nedaplatin therapy caused immediate, substantial clonotype frequency changes. After chemotherapy, TCR diversity rose significantly in peripheral T cells but not in tumor-infiltrating lymphocytes. After treatment, tumor-infiltrating lymphocytes apparently came partly from blood T cells.

A note on this clonotype: The antigen remains unidentified.

Time point described: after preoperative PTX-NDP chemotherapy. Before surgery, patients were given preoperative paclitaxel-nedaplatin chemotherapy. TCRdb passed the PCR reads through MiXCR, listing each CDR3 protein once. This table holds roughly 18,000 distinct CDR3 sequences, roughly 50% found once. J was trimmed by 4 bases and V by 4 bases; bases with no gene match: 11. The CDR3 totals 16 residues. Germline values: CDR1 SGHNT, CDR2 YYREEE (reference sequence). The genes are TRBV5-4 and TRBJ2-7, with 10 bases identical to TRBD1. The clonotype originates from a human donor with esophageal squamous cell carcinoma. The donor label of this sample is uncertain. The material was obtained from a patient given preoperative chemotherapy. CDR3: CASSPKSGQGRYEQYF. As DNA, the CDR3 is TGTGCCAGCAGCCCTAAGTCGGGACAGGGGCGGTACGAGCAGTACTTC.